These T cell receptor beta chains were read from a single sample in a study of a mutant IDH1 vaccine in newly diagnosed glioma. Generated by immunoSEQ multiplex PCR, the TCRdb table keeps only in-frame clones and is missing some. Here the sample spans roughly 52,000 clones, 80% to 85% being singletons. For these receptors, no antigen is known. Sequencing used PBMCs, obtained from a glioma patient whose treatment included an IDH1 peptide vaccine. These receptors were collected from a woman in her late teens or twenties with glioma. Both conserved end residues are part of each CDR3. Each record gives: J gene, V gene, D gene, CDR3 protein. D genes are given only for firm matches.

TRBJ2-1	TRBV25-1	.	CASSGGAHNEQFF
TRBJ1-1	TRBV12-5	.	CASGQTRMNTEAFF
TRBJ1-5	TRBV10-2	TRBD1	CASRTGRNQPQHF
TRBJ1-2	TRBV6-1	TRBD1	CASSVRQGAYYGYTF
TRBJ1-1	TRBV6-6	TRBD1	CASSSQGATEAFF
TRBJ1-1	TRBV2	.	CASSPGLGTEAFF
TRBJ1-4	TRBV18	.	CASSPLPPGVTVEKLFF
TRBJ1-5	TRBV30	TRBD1	CAWSAGQGGNQPQHF
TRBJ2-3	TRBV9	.	CASSTWTDTQYF
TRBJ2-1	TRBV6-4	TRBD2	CASSEKAGGQNEQFF
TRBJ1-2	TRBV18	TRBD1	CASSPQQGNYGYTF
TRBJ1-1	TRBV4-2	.	CASSQGTGREAFF
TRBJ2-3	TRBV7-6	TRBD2	CASSVGTSGTDTQYF
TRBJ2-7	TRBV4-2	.	CASSRMTPAYEQYF
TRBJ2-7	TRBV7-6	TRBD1	CASSLVPPGQGSTYEQYF
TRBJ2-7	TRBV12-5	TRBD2	CASGLAVAGEGTYEQYF
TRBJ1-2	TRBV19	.	CASMGRGVSLYGYTF
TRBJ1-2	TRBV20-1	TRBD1	CSAATGRGYTF
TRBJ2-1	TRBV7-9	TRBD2	CASSLGPSGRGYNEQFF
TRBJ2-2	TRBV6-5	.	CASSVVNTGELFF
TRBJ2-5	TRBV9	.	CASSDSRGTEETQYF
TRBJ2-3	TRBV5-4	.	CASSLAMAGTTSTDTQYF
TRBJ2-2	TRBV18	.	CASSPSAQGQNGELFF
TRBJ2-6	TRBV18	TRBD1	CASSPLSDRAIGGANVLTF
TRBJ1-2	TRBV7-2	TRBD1	CASSPGTGLNYGYTF
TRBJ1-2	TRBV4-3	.	CASSQTGTLGRTF
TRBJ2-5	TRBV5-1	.	CASSPRPRGMIQETQYF
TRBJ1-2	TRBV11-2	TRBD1	CASSPGQGLDYGYTF
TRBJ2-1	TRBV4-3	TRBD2	CASSQELTLPGLAGSSTKFF